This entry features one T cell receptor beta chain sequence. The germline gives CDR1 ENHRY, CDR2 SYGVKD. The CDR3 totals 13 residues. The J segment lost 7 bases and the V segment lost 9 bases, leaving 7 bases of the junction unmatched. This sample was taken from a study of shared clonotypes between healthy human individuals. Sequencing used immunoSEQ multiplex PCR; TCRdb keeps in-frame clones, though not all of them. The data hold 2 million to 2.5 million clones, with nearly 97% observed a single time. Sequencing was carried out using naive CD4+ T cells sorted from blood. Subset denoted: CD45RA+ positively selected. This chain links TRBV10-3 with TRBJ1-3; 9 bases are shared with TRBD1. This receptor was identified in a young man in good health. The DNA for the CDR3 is TGTGCCATTAGGACAGGGGAGATGAACACCATATATTTT. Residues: CAIRTGEMNTIYF.